The rows below give T cell receptor beta chains drawn from one sample of a study of T cell responses to AZD1222 COVID-19 vaccine. Clones were sequenced by immunoSEQ multiplex PCR, and TCRdb holds only the in-frame ones, with some missing. The table has 90,000 to 120,000 clones, approximately 90% seen once. Material: peripheral blood, obtained 28 days after the second AZD1222 dose. Receptors were obtained from an adult who received the AZD1222 COVID-19 vaccine. CDR3s include the opening cysteine and the closing phenylalanine or tryptophan. D genes are given only for firm matches. Size tells how often a clone was seen (once, few, many) or the class of an expanded clone, and some rows leave it out.

abundance: .
d_gene: .
v_gene: TRBV30
j_gene: TRBJ1-5
CDR3aa: CAWGTGLADQPQHF
CDR3nt: TGTGCCTGGGGTACTGGACTGGCCGATCAGCCCCAGCATTTT

abundance: .
d_gene: .
v_gene: TRBV6-6
j_gene: TRBJ2-1
CDR3aa: CASSYEGLYNEQFF
CDR3nt: TGTGCCAGCAGTTACGAGGGACTCTACAATGAGCAGTTCTTC

abundance: .
d_gene: .
v_gene: TRBV5-1
j_gene: TRBJ1-1
CDR3aa: CASSSTGPNTEAFF
CDR3nt: TGCGCCAGCAGCTCCACAGGACCGAACACTGAAGCTTTCTTT

abundance: .
d_gene: .
v_gene: TRBV11-2
j_gene: TRBJ1-4
CDR3aa: CASRWRQDEKLFF
CDR3nt: TGTGCCAGCAGATGGCGACAGGATGAAAAACTGTTTTTT

abundance: .
d_gene: TRBD1
v_gene: TRBV9
j_gene: TRBJ1-1
CDR3aa: CASSVDRPNTEAFF
CDR3nt: TGTGCCAGCAGCGTGGACAGGCCCAACACTGAAGCTTTCTTT

abundance: .
d_gene: .
v_gene: TRBV29-1
j_gene: TRBJ1-1
CDR3aa: CSAQQGNTEAFF
CDR3nt: TGCAGCGCCCAACAGGGGAACACTGAAGCTTTCTTT

abundance: .
d_gene: .
v_gene: TRBV7-9
j_gene: TRBJ2-7
CDR3aa: CASSRTASYEQYF
CDR3nt: TGTGCCAGCAGCCGGACCGCCTCCTACGAGCAGTACTTC

abundance: once
d_gene: .
v_gene: TRBV12-5
j_gene: TRBJ2-5
CDR3aa: CASGPPQYF
CDR3nt: TGTGCTAGTGGCCCTCCCCAGTACTTC

abundance: .
d_gene: .
v_gene: TRBV18
j_gene: TRBJ1-3
CDR3aa: CASSPGQGNTIYF
CDR3nt: TGTGCCAGCTCACCAGGACAGGGAAACACCATATATTTT

abundance: .
d_gene: .
v_gene: TRBV19
j_gene: TRBJ1-5
CDR3aa: CASSIVSGGRQPQHF
CDR3nt: TGTGCCAGTAGTATAGTCTCGGGAGGCCGGCAGCCCCAGCATTTT

abundance: .
d_gene: .
v_gene: TRBV27
j_gene: TRBJ1-2
CDR3aa: CASSYDLEEGSNYGYTF
CDR3nt: TGTGCCAGCAGTTACGATCTAGAAGAGGGCTCTAACTATGGCTACACCTTC

abundance: .
d_gene: .
v_gene: TRBV5-1
j_gene: TRBJ1-1
CDR3aa: CASRGEQAPGTEAFF
CDR3nt: TGCGCCAGCAGGGGCGAACAGGCCCCCGGCACTGAAGCTTTCTTT

abundance: .
d_gene: TRBD1
v_gene: TRBV6-5
j_gene: TRBJ1-2
CDR3aa: CASSFLTGLNYGYTF
CDR3nt: TGTGCCAGCAGTTTCTTGACAGGGTTAAACTATGGCTACACCTTC

abundance: .
d_gene: .
v_gene: TRBV2
j_gene: TRBJ1-2
CDR3aa: CASSLTEYGYTF
CDR3nt: TGTGCCAGCTCCTTAACAGAGTATGGCTACACCTTC

abundance: .
d_gene: .
v_gene: TRBV18
j_gene: TRBJ1-2
CDR3aa: CASSRSRDYGYTF
CDR3nt: TGTGCCAGCTCACGCTCACGGGACTATGGCTACACCTTC

abundance: .
d_gene: TRBD2
v_gene: TRBV3-1/TRBV3-2
j_gene: TRBJ2-5
CDR3aa: CASSQYLAGVGETQYF
CDR3nt: TGTGCCAGCAGCCAATACCTAGCGGGGGTTGGAGAGACCCAGTACTTC

abundance: .
d_gene: TRBD2
v_gene: TRBV11-2
j_gene: TRBJ2-5
CDR3aa: CASSLSSLLAGLETQYF
CDR3nt: TGTGCCAGCAGCTTGTCCTCCCTACTAGCGGGGTTAGAGACCCAGTACTTC

abundance: .
d_gene: .
v_gene: TRBV12-3/TRBV12-4
j_gene: TRBJ2-1
CDR3aa: CASSFALANEQFF
CDR3nt: TGTGCCAGCAGTTTTGCCCTAGCCAATGAGCAGTTCTTC

abundance: .
d_gene: .
v_gene: TRBV27
j_gene: TRBJ1-1
CDR3aa: CASSFSGYYNTEAFF
CDR3nt: TGTGCCAGCAGTTTTTCAGGGTATTATAACACTGAAGCTTTCTTT

abundance: .
d_gene: .
v_gene: TRBV7-6
j_gene: TRBJ1-3
CDR3aa: CASSLWRGNTIYF
CDR3nt: TGTGCCAGCAGCCTCTGGCGAGGAAACACCATATATTTT

abundance: .
d_gene: .
v_gene: TRBV6-2/TRBV6-3
j_gene: TRBJ1-4
CDR3aa: CASSYIGGGEKLFF
CDR3nt: TGTGCCAGCAGTTACATCGGGGGGGGTGAAAAACTGTTTTTT

abundance: .
d_gene: TRBD2
v_gene: TRBV18
j_gene: TRBJ2-7
CDR3aa: CASSLIPPTSGGNYEQYF
CDR3nt: TGTGCCAGCTCGCTTATCCCTCCGACTAGCGGGGGGAATTACGAGCAGTACTTC

abundance: .
d_gene: TRBD2
v_gene: TRBV5-1
j_gene: TRBJ2-1
CDR3aa: CASSLLAGEFGEQFF
CDR3nt: TGCGCCAGCAGCCTTCTAGCGGGAGAGTTCGGAGAGCAGTTCTTC

abundance: .
d_gene: TRBD2
v_gene: TRBV2
j_gene: TRBJ2-1
CDR3aa: CASSEATSGSNEQFF
CDR3nt: TGTGCCAGCAGTGAAGCTACTAGCGGGAGTAATGAGCAGTTCTTC

abundance: .
d_gene: .
v_gene: TRBV30
j_gene: TRBJ1-3
CDR3aa: CAWHGRKSGNTIYF
CDR3nt: TGTGCCTGGCACGGACGTAAATCTGGAAACACCATATATTTT

abundance: .
d_gene: .
v_gene: TRBV3-1/TRBV3-2
j_gene: TRBJ1-2
CDR3aa: CASSQGPGDYGYTF
CDR3nt: TGTGCCAGCAGCCAAGGTCCGGGGGACTATGGCTACACCTTC

abundance: .
d_gene: .
v_gene: TRBV6-4
j_gene: TRBJ2-7
CDR3aa: CASSLLQGHGYEQYF
CDR3nt: TGTGCCAGCAGCCTGCTCCAGGGTCATGGGTACGAGCAGTACTTC

abundance: .
d_gene: TRBD1
v_gene: TRBV7-8
j_gene: TRBJ1-1
CDR3aa: CASSYLRTGFNTEAFF
CDR3nt: TGTGCCAGCAGCTACTTACGGACAGGGTTCAACACTGAAGCTTTCTTT

abundance: .
d_gene: TRBD2
v_gene: TRBV9
j_gene: TRBJ2-2
CDR3aa: CASSPRTSGNTGELFF
CDR3nt: TGTGCCAGCAGCCCCCGGACTAGCGGGAACACCGGGGAGCTGTTTTTT

abundance: .
d_gene: TRBD2
v_gene: TRBV7-2
j_gene: TRBJ2-7
CDR3aa: CASSLTPGGYEQYF
CDR3nt: TGTGCCAGCAGCTTAACACCGGGGGGGTACGAGCAGTACTTC

abundance: .
d_gene: .
v_gene: TRBV30
j_gene: TRBJ2-1
CDR3aa: CAWTTSFNEQFF
CDR3nt: TGTGCCTGGACAACTAGCTTCAATGAGCAGTTCTTC

abundance: .
d_gene: .
v_gene: TRBV30
j_gene: TRBJ1-1
CDR3aa: CAWSVRGNTEAFF
CDR3nt: TGTGCCTGGAGTGTACGGGGGAACACTGAAGCTTTCTTT

abundance: .
d_gene: .
v_gene: TRBV6-2/TRBV6-3
j_gene: TRBJ1-1
CDR3aa: CASSLGSMNTEAFF
CDR3nt: TGTGCCAGCAGCTTAGGGTCCATGAACACTGAAGCTTTCTTT

abundance: .
d_gene: .
v_gene: TRBV27
j_gene: TRBJ2-7
CDR3aa: CASSHEEGDEQYF
CDR3nt: TGTGCCAGCAGTCATGAGGAGGGCGACGAGCAGTACTTC

abundance: .
d_gene: .
v_gene: TRBV13
j_gene: TRBJ2-3
CDR3aa: CASSLRSRPADTQYF
CDR3nt: TGTGCCAGCAGCTTACGCAGCAGACCGGCAGATACGCAGTATTTT

abundance: .
d_gene: .
v_gene: TRBV6-5
j_gene: TRBJ1-2
CDR3aa: CASTYLGASYGYTF
CDR3nt: TGTGCCAGCACTTATCTGGGGGCTTCCTATGGCTACACCTTC

abundance: .
d_gene: TRBD2
v_gene: TRBV20-1
j_gene: TRBJ2-3
CDR3aa: CSAPSGGTQYF
CDR3nt: TGCAGTGCACCTAGCGGGGGGACGCAGTATTTT

abundance: .
d_gene: .
v_gene: TRBV6-5
j_gene: TRBJ1-5
CDR3aa: CASSPGTSNQPQHF
CDR3nt: TGTGCCAGCAGTCCAGGGACTAGCAATCAGCCCCAGCATTTT

abundance: .
d_gene: .
v_gene: TRBV14
j_gene: TRBJ1-4
CDR3aa: CASSQGPNEKLFF
CDR3nt: TGTGCCAGCAGCCAGGGGCCGAATGAAAAACTGTTTTTT

abundance: once
d_gene: .
v_gene: TRBV2
j_gene: TRBJ1-5
CDR3aa: CASSGLHGNQPQHF
CDR3nt: TGTGCCAGCAGTGGACTTCACGGTAATCAGCCCCAGCATTTT

abundance: .
d_gene: .
v_gene: TRBV11-2
j_gene: TRBJ1-1
CDR3aa: CASSPGDLRNTEAFF
CDR3nt: TGTGCCAGCAGCCCAGGGGATTTGAGGAACACTGAAGCTTTCTTT

abundance: .
d_gene: .
v_gene: TRBV14
j_gene: TRBJ2-4
CDR3aa: CASSQGVVGDGAKNIQYF
CDR3nt: TGTGCCAGCAGCCAAGGGGTTGTAGGGGATGGGGCCAAAAACATTCAGTACTTC

abundance: .
d_gene: .
v_gene: TRBV19
j_gene: TRBJ1-1
CDR3aa: CASILQSTRPTEAFF
CDR3nt: TGTGCCAGTATCCTGCAGAGTACCCGTCCCACTGAAGCTTTCTTT

abundance: .
d_gene: .
v_gene: TRBV6-4
j_gene: TRBJ1-5
CDR3aa: CASSTKPNQPQHF
CDR3nt: TGTGCCAGCAGCACAAAGCCCAATCAGCCCCAGCATTTT

abundance: .
d_gene: .
v_gene: TRBV10-3
j_gene: TRBJ2-2
CDR3aa: CAASRGARPGELFF
CDR3nt: TGTGCCGCATCAAGGGGTGCTAGACCCGGGGAGCTGTTTTTT

abundance: once
d_gene: .
v_gene: TRBV5-1
j_gene: TRBJ1-6
CDR3aa: CASSLPGANSPLHF
CDR3nt: TGCGCCAGCAGCTTGCCGGGGGCGAATTCACCCCTCCACTTT

abundance: .
d_gene: TRBD2
v_gene: TRBV30
j_gene: TRBJ2-3
CDR3aa: CAWRERGHTDTQYF
CDR3nt: TGTGCCTGGAGGGAGCGGGGCCACACAGATACGCAGTATTTT

abundance: .
d_gene: TRBD1
v_gene: TRBV11-2
j_gene: TRBJ2-3
CDR3aa: CASSPRTGGGPDTQYF
CDR3nt: TGTGCCAGCAGCCCTCGGACAGGGGGCGGCCCAGATACGCAGTATTTT

abundance: .
d_gene: TRBD2
v_gene: TRBV6-5
j_gene: TRBJ2-2
CDR3aa: CASSWTSANTGELFF
CDR3nt: TGTGCCAGCAGCTGGACTAGTGCGAACACCGGGGAGCTGTTTTTT

abundance: .
d_gene: .
v_gene: TRBV6-4
j_gene: TRBJ2-6
CDR3aa: CASSDSIGGGLSGANVLTF
CDR3nt: TGTGCCAGCAGTGACTCGATTGGCGGGGGCCTCTCTGGGGCCAACGTCCTGACTTTC

abundance: .
d_gene: .
v_gene: TRBV6-5
j_gene: TRBJ2-1
CDR3aa: CASSPRGGSYNEQFF
CDR3nt: TGTGCCAGCAGTCCCCGTGGCGGCTCCTACAATGAGCAGTTCTTC

abundance: .
d_gene: .
v_gene: TRBV6-9
j_gene: TRBJ1-3
CDR3aa: CASVISGNTIYF
CDR3nt: TGTGCCAGCGTCATCTCTGGAAACACCATATATTTT

abundance: .
d_gene: TRBD1
v_gene: TRBV6-5
j_gene: TRBJ1-5
CDR3aa: CASRTGGQGQPQHF
CDR3nt: TGTGCCAGCCGGACAGGGGGCCAAGGGCAGCCCCAGCATTTT

abundance: .
d_gene: .
v_gene: TRBV19
j_gene: TRBJ1-6
CDR3aa: CASSMGRVGSPLHF
CDR3nt: TGTGCCAGTAGTATGGGAAGGGTAGGTTCACCCCTCCACTTT

abundance: .
d_gene: .
v_gene: TRBV5-1
j_gene: TRBJ2-4
CDR3aa: CASSGLQGDIQYF
CDR3nt: TGCGCCAGCAGTGGGCTTCAAGGGGACATTCAGTACTTC

abundance: .
d_gene: .
v_gene: TRBV11-2
j_gene: TRBJ1-1
CDR3aa: CASSSWEIEAFF
CDR3nt: TGTGCCAGCAGCTCCTGGGAAATTGAAGCTTTCTTT

abundance: medium-sized
d_gene: TRBD1
v_gene: TRBV5-6
j_gene: TRBJ2-4
CDR3aa: CASRGWTGKNIQYF
CDR3nt: TGTGCCAGCAGGGGGTGGACAGGGAAAAACATTCAGTACTTC

abundance: once
d_gene: .
v_gene: TRBV7-8
j_gene: TRBJ2-5
CDR3aa: CASSLASGFAAETQYF
CDR3nt: TGTGCCAGCAGCTTAGCCTCCGGGTTCGCGGCGGAGACCCAGTACTTC

abundance: .
d_gene: .
v_gene: TRBV5-5
j_gene: TRBJ2-1
CDR3aa: CASSSRGQPGHLLLF
CDR3nt: TGTGCCAGCAGCTCGCGCGGGCAGCCCGGACACCTACTACTCTTC

abundance: .
d_gene: TRBD2
v_gene: TRBV4-1
j_gene: TRBJ2-3
CDR3aa: CASSQLAGGTDTQYF
CDR3nt: TGCGCCAGCAGCCAACTAGCGGGAGGCACAGATACGCAGTATTTT